These 30 T cell receptor beta chains originate from one sample sequenced in a study of T cell repertoires in cytomegalovirus infection. TCRdb re-called the reads through MiXCR, storing one row per CDR3 protein. The top ten clones hold about 4.6% of a sample with 150,000 to 200,000 distinct CDR3 sequences, 7.5% to 10% of them seen once. The sample consisted of PBMCs. These receptors all come from a human donor in good health (CMV status not recorded). Some clones in this sample may be carry-over from other donors' samples.

This clonotype was detected ten times or more. This sequence joins TRBV7-2 and TRBJ2-1; 11 nucleotides match TRBD1. The CDR3 spans 17 residues. Trimming took 1 base from V and 7 from J; bases not matched to a gene: 9. Germline V gives CDR1 SGHTA, CDR2 FQGNSA. CDR3 protein: CASSLVWTGGAGNEQFF. In nucleotides, the CDR3 is TGTGCCAGCAGCTTAGTGTGGACAGGGGGCGCGGGAAATGAGCAGTTCTTC. Drawing the rest from reference TRBV7-2 and TRBJ2-1, the complete variable domain is GAGVSQSPSNKVTEKGKDVELRCDPISGHTALYWYRQSLGQGLEFLIYFQGNSAPDKSGLPSDRFSAERTGGSVSTLTIQRTQQEDSAVYLCASSLVWTGGAGNEQFFGPGTRLTVL.

The V gene is TRBV7-9, the J gene TRBJ2-3; TRBD2 is a possible D gene (5 bases). V was cut by 10 bases and J by 1 base, with 12 bases left in between. The germline gives CDR1 SEHNR, CDR2 FQNEAQ (reference sequence). This CDR3 region has 13 residues. CDR3 sequence reads: CAIGQRRTDTQYF. CDR3 in DNA: TGTGCCATCGGGCAGCGGCGCACAGATACGCAGTATTTT.

This clonotype was found a few times. The chain employs TRBV30 and TRBJ2-1; tentative D call: TRBD1 (6 bases). The CDR3 spans 15 residues. V lost 2 bases to trimming and J lost 2 bases, with 13 bases between them. Per germline, CDR1 GTSNPN and CDR2 SVGIG (reference sequence). The CDR3 loop reads CAWSPDSNPYNEQFF. The CDR3 region has the DNA TGTGCCTGGAGTCCGGACAGCAACCCCTACAATGAGCAGTTCTTC.

The rearrangement links TRBV28 to TRBJ1-1, with 9 positions matching TRBD1. The CDR3 covers 15 residues. V was clipped by 4 bases and J by 2 bases; unmatched bases: 5. CDR1 is MDHEN and CDR2 is SYDVKM in the germline V gene. CDR3 bases: TGTGCCAGCAGTTCACTGGGACAGGGAAACACTGAAGCTTTCTTT. Protein product: CASSSLGQGNTEAFF.

This clonotype occurred many times. The CDR3 DNA follows: TGTGCCAGCAGCTTTAGGATTGAGACCCAGTACTTC. It yields the protein CASSFRIETQYF. The chain carries TRBV7-8 and TRBJ2-5; D remains unclear. CDR3 length: 12 residues. V lost 3 bases and J lost 5, with 7 bases in between. Germline CDR1 is SGHVS and CDR2 is FQNEAQ.

This clonotype has a handful of counts. This chain uses TRBV28 with TRBJ2-1; D possibly uses TRBD1 or TRBD2 (5 bases each). The germline V gene encodes CDR1 MDHEN and CDR2 SYDVKM. This CDR3 region has 15 residues. Trimming removed 2 bases at V and 4 bases at J, with 12 bases between. The CDR3 spells CASSLPSGGYNEQFF. The CDR3 DNA reads TGTGCCAGCAGTTTACCATCTGGGGGATACAATGAGCAGTTCTTC. Together with reference TRBV28 and TRBJ2-1, the CDR3 gives the full variable domain: DVKVTQSSRYLVKRTGEKVFLECVQDMDHENMFWYRQDPGLGLRLIYFSYDVKMKEKGDIPEGYSVSREKKERFSLILESASTNQTSMYLCASSLPSGGYNEQFFGPGTRLTVL.

There are many counts of this clonotype. The chain couples TRBV12-3 or TRBV12-4 to TRBJ1-1; tentatively, D is TRBD1 (6 bases). This CDR3 has 15 residues. The germline V and J ends were trimmed by 5 bases and 4 bases, with 17 bases remaining between them. The CDR3 loop reads CASSPYLQGGTEAFF. Here the CDR3 DNA reads TGTGCCAGCAGTCCCTACTTACAGGGTGGCACTGAAGCTTTCTTT.

This clonotype was observed at least ten times. The V gene is TRBV4-1, the J gene TRBJ1-3, with 8 bases that match TRBD1. After removal of 4 bases from V and 3 bases from J, the junction contained 5 bases not matched to a gene. From germline, CDR1 is MGHRA and CDR2 YSYEKL. The CDR3 has 15 amino acids. CDR3 amino acids: CASSRTGSGGNTIYF. The CDR3 DNA reads TGCGCCAGCAGCCGGACAGGGTCTGGTGGAAACACCATATATTTT.

This clonotype came up many times. CDR3 sequence reads: CASSFPLAGGAETQYF. The CDR3 DNA sequence: TGTGCCAGCAGCTTTCCTCTAGCGGGAGGCGCAGAGACCCAGTACTTC. The V gene is TRBV28, the J gene TRBJ2-5; 11 bases match TRBD2. Germline trimming cut 6 bases from V and 4 bases from J; bases unmatched to any gene: 10. The CDR3 is made up of 16 amino acids. Germline assignment: CDR1 MDHEN and CDR2 SYDVKM.

This chain joins TRBV5-4 and TRBJ2-2, with TRBD2 matching over 7 bases. The CDR3 has 15 residues. Germline CDR1 and CDR2: SGHNT and YYREEE (reference sequence). The J segment lost 1 base and the V segment lost 3 bases, leaving 3 bases of the junction unmatched. The CDR3, as DNA: TGTGCCAGCAGCTGGGGGGGAAAGAACACCGGGGAGCTGTTTTTT. Protein: CASSWGGKNTGELFF.

This clonotype occurred a few times. The chain is built from TRBV28 and TRBJ2-7, with 8 bases identical to TRBD1. The length of the CDR3 is 13 residues. CDR1 and CDR2 (germline): MDHEN, SYDVKM. V was clipped by 9 bases and J by 5 bases; unmatched bases: 9. Here the CDR3 DNA reads TGTGCCAGTGTGGGCAGGGGGCGTGACGAGCAGTACTTC. Protein: CASVGRGRDEQYF.

This clonotype was found many times. The chain joins TRBV4-1 to TRBJ2-5; D tentatively reads TRBD1 or TRBD2 (5 bases each). This CDR3 spans 17 amino acids. CDR1 MGHRA and CDR2 YSYEKL come from the germline V gene. The V end was cut by 0 bases, the J end by 1 base, with 15 bases between. The CDR3 bases are TGCGCCAGCAGCCAAGAACGGGGCAGGGAGCCCCAAGAGACCCAGTACTTC. It encodes CASSQERGREPQETQYF.

The chain combines TRBV2 with TRBJ2-5; D is unclear. Germline CDR1 is SNHLY and CDR2 is FYNNEI. Between the trimmed V and J ends, which lost 3 bases and 1 base, there was a span of 6 bases. The CDR3 runs 13 residues. The CDR3 bases are TGTGCCAGCAGTGATGGAGTCCAAGAGACCCAGTACTTC. Encoded protein: CASSDGVQETQYF.

This clonotype has more than one count but fewer than ten. CDR3 nucleotide sequence: TGTGCCAGCAGTGAGGCGGGGGAGCAGTTCTTC. Amino acids: CASSEAGEQFF. The chain combines TRBV25-1 with TRBJ2-1; tentative D call: TRBD2 (6 bases). Trimming took 3 bases from V and 10 from J, leaving 7 bases between them. The CDR3 has 11 amino acids. Germline CDR1 is MGHDK and CDR2 is SYGVNS.

This clonotype was counted once. The V gene is TRBV20-1, the J gene TRBJ1-3, with D maybe TRBD1 (6 bases). Per the germline V gene, CDR1 is DFQATT and CDR2 is SNEGSKA (reference sequence). V was shortened by 5 bases and J by 5 bases, with 22 bases between the two germline ends. This CDR3 region has 16 residues. The CDR3 nucleotides read TGCAGTGCTCTCGCCCCCAGGGGAGGATATCGAAACACCATATATTTT. This codes for CSALAPRGGYRNTIYF.

The genes are TRBV10-2 and TRBJ2-5, with a possible D match to TRBD1 (6 bases). V was pared by 9 bases and J by 2 bases, with 10 bases between. The length of the CDR3 is 12 residues. The germline gives CDR1 WSHSY, CDR2 SAAADI. The CDR3 DNA follows: TGCGCCAGTACAGGGTGGCAAGAGACCCAGTACTTC. Protein sequence: CASTGWQETQYF.

This clonotype was counted only a few times. This sequence joins TRBV2 and TRBJ2-3; 7 bases fit TRBD2. J gave up 5 bases and V 6 bases, and 11 bases lay outside the gene matches. Germline values: CDR1 SNHLY, CDR2 FYNNEI. This CDR3 has 15 amino acids. The CDR3, as DNA: TGTGCCAGCAGAGGGACTACCTATTACGGAGATACGCAGTATTTT. It translates to CASRGTTYYGDTQYF.

This clonotype was detected only a few times. The chain is built from TRBV28 and TRBJ1-2; D not resolved. V was cut by 2 bases and J by 8 bases, with 12 bases left in between. The CDR3 loop spans 13 amino acids. Germline V CDR1 and CDR2: MDHEN, SYDVKM. The CDR3 sequence: CASSLGGIGGYTF. The CDR3 nucleotides read TGTGCCAGCAGTTTAGGAGGGATCGGAGGCTACACCTTC.

This clonotype was counted at least ten times. The V call is TRBV7-8, the J call TRBJ2-2; either TRBD1 or TRBD2 may supply D (6 bases each). The CDR3 consists of 16 residues. Germline V gives CDR1 SGHVS, CDR2 FQNEAQ. Trimming took off 6 bases at V and 0 bases at J, with 14 bases between the two ends. This CDR3 is CASSSAGQANTGELFF. DNA for the CDR3: TGTGCCAGCAGTTCCGCGGGACAAGCGAACACCGGGGAGCTGTTTTTT.

This clonotype was seen ten or more times. The chain uses TRBV20-1 and TRBJ2-2, with D perhaps being TRBD1 or TRBD2 (5 bases each). This CDR3 contains 16 residues. V was trimmed by 6 bases and J by 0 bases, leaving 17 bases between them. CDR1 is DFQATT, CDR2 SNEGSKA, per germline (reference sequence). The CDR3 DNA is TGCAGTGCCCCGGACGGGGCCTTCGCGAACACCGGGGAGCTGTTTTTT. Amino acids: CSAPDGAFANTGELFF.

Many counts were recorded for this clonotype. The chain recombines TRBV13 with TRBJ2-1, with TRBD2 identical over 8 bases. J gave up 8 bases and V 5 bases, and 11 bases lay outside the gene matches. This CDR3 is built from 15 residues. CDR1 PRHDT and CDR2 FYEKMQ come from the germline V gene (reference sequence). Here the CDR3 DNA reads TGTGCCAGCAGCCCCGGTGCTAGCGGGCCCTATGAGCAGTTCTTC. Its translation is CASSPGASGPYEQFF.

This clonotype has ten or more counts. This chain joins TRBV7-2 and TRBJ1-4; D possibly corresponds to TRBD1 (6 bases). The V end lost 5 bases, the J end lost 8 bases, and 18 bases lay between the germline ends. There are 15 residues in the CDR3. Germline values: CDR1 SGHTA, CDR2 FQGNSA. The CDR3 loop reads CASSPYGGGGEKLFF. The DNA for the CDR3 is TGTGCCAGCAGCCCCTACGGGGGCGGGGGCGAAAAACTGTTTTTT.

This clonotype has a count of ten or more. V is TRBV5-1 and J is TRBJ1-6; 9 bases line up with TRBD1. This CDR3 has 15 residues. CDR1 and CDR2 from the germline V gene are SGHRS and YFSETQ. Trimming removed 7 bases from V and 7 bases from J; junction bases left unmatched: 9. CDR3 sequence reads: CASGTGSLGNSPLHF. As DNA, the CDR3 is TGCGCCAGCGGGACAGGGAGCCTGGGGAATTCACCCCTCCACTTT.

This clonotype occurred a few times. It may be a read error: a sequence one base away is much more abundant. V and J are TRBV7-2 and TRBJ2-5, with D maybe TRBD1 (6 bases). The germline gives CDR1 SGHTA, CDR2 FQGNSA. V was shortened by 7 bases and J by 5 bases, with 17 bases between the two germline ends. CDR3 length: 14 amino acids. CDR3 residues: CASIRMWGRETQYF. CDR3 coding DNA: TGTGCCAGCATTCGTATGTGGGGGCGGGAGACCCAGTACTTC. Filled out from reference TRBV7-2 and TRBJ2-5, the complete variable domain reads GAGVSQSPSNKVTEKGKDVELRCDPISGHTALYWYRQSLGQGLEFLIYFQGNSAPDKSGLPSDRFSAERTGGSVSTLTIQRTQQEDSAVYLCASIRMWGRETQYFGPGTRLLVL.

Comments on this clonotype: A clone one base away is much larger, so this may be a read error. Without the conserved terminal phenylalanine or tryptophan, this CDR3 likely stems from a read error. The V call is TRBV7-4, the J call TRBJ2-6; D ambiguous. Trimming took off 5 bases at V and 0 bases at J, with 8 bases between the two ends. The CDR3 is 15 residues long. Germline CDR1 is SGHVT and CDR2 is SQSDAQ. CDR3 region: CASSHRNSGANVLTL. The CDR3 DNA reads as TGTGCCAGCAGCCACAGAAACTCTGGGGCCAACGTCCTGACTCTC.

This clonotype showed up many times. The chain links TRBV20-1 to TRBJ1-4; D unclear. V lost 1 base to trimming and J lost 4 bases, with 13 bases between them. CDR1 is DFQATT and CDR2 is SNEGSKA in the germline V gene (reference sequence). The CDR3 loop spans 15 amino acids. The CDR3 DNA reads TGCAGTGCTAGAGGGTTCCGAGGGTATAATGAAAAACTGTTTTTT. Translation gives CSARGFRGYNEKLFF.

This clonotype turned up a few times. The V call is TRBV5-5, the J call TRBJ2-7; weak D call: TRBD2 (7 bases). Germline CDR1 SGHKS, CDR2 YYEKEE (reference sequence). The CDR3 length is 16 residues. Trimming shortened V by 0 bases and J by 3 bases, and 16 bases separated the two germline ends. The CDR3 sequence is CASSLVRGRGIYEQYF. DNA of the CDR3: TGTGCCAGCAGCTTGGTCCGGGGGCGGGGGATCTACGAGCAGTACTTC.

This clonotype was seen repeatedly, ten times or more. The J gene is TRBJ2-1, the V gene TRBV6-2 or TRBV6-3, with unresolved D. The V end lost 2 bases, the J end lost 4 bases, and 9 bases lay between the germline ends. Germline CDR1 and CDR2: MNHEY and SVGEGT. There are 14 residues in the CDR3. This CDR3 is CASSYASRYNEQFF. The CDR3 nucleotides are TGTGCCAGCAGTTACGCCAGTCGGTACAATGAGCAGTTCTTC.

This clonotype was counted at least ten times. The chain recombines TRBV7-9 with TRBJ1-4, with D possibly TRBD1 on 6 matching bases. The CDR3 length is 14 residues. V was cut by 3 bases and J by 5 bases, with 10 bases left in between. Germline loops: CDR1 SEHNR, CDR2 FQNEAQ (reference sequence). The DNA for the CDR3 is TGTGCCAGCAGCTTTGACAGGCCCAATGAAAAACTGTTTTTT. Encoded protein: CASSFDRPNEKLFF.

This clonotype showed up many times. CDR3 in amino acids: CASSPHGTGMNTEAFF. Here the CDR3 DNA reads TGTGCCAGCAGCCCCCACGGGACAGGCATGAACACTGAAGCTTTCTTT. This chain links TRBV7-2 with TRBJ1-1, with 8 bases fitting TRBD1. The CDR3 is 16 amino acids. V lost 5 bases to trimming and J lost 0 bases; unmatched junction nucleotides: 8. Germline CDR1 reads SGHTA; CDR2 reads FQGNSA.